This paragraph covers one TCR beta chain sequence. Measured with immunoSEQ multiplex PCR; TCRdb has only the in-frame clones, and not every one. In the table there are fewer than 250,000 clones, more than 80% of which are singletons. The CDR3 is 13 amino acids. Germline V gives CDR1 LNHDA, CDR2 SQIVND (reference sequence). V lost 6 bases and J 8 bases, leaving 16 bases between the germline ends. The entry originates in a study of blood T cell repertoires in COVID-19. Background on the study: Acute and convalescent COVID-19 samples came from the United States, Italy and Spain. PBMCs, B-cell-depleted T cells, or T cells were the source of the cDNA or gDNA that made up the material.

The sequenced material came from peripheral blood. This TCR was recovered from a man aged 25 to 45 with COVID-19, enrolled during active disease. V usage is TRBV19 and J usage is TRBJ1-2; D ambiguous. CDR3 loop: CASSPKGGSGYTF. In nucleotides, the CDR3 is TGTGCCAGTAGCCCTAAAGGAGGGAGCGGCTACACCTTC.